A selection of T cell receptor beta chains follows, all from one sample in a study of metastatic and nonmetastatic thyroid tumors. TCRdb reanalyzed the PCR reads with MiXCR. The sample records 46,000 or so clones, 15% to 20% being singletons. The material sequenced was blood. The receptors were gathered from a female donor with papillary thyroid cancer or a benign thyroid nodule (not recorded which). Some clones in this sample may be carry-over from other donors' samples. CDR3s leave out the opening cysteine and the closing phenylalanine or tryptophan. Each record gives: V gene, D gene, CDR3 protein. D genes are given only for firm matches.

TRBV20-1	NA	SVTGRGTGELF
TRBV5-6	NA	ASIHGAARGEQF
TRBV20-1	TRBD2	SARGLAGVRGELF
TRBV28	NA	ASSPAEAASSYEQY
TRBV12-3/TRBV12-4	NA	ASSLGQGTDTQY
TRBV18	TRBD1	ASSPPGQGNHEQF
TRBV14	NA	ASSPRVGHEQY
TRBV12-3/TRBV12-4	NA	ASTSSRATSYEQY
TRBV20-1	NA	NASSQGKSYEQY
TRBV12-3/TRBV12-4	NA	ASSPMNTGELF
TRBV30	NA	AWSRPGGEAPAQH
TRBV7-3	NA	SSSLNGKNIQY
TRBV28	TRBD1	ASRPTGGEDTQY
TRBV20-1	NA	SWGRRNQPQH
TRBV28	NA	ASSPPPQWSGYT
TRBV27	NA	ASYTFAGNEQF
TRBV13	NA	ASSQGSSGVKETQY
TRBV12-3/TRBV12-4	TRBD2	ASSLTGPGTSYYEQY
TRBV30	TRBD1	ACTVQGALADTQY
TRBV6-4	NA	ASSDGAPGGARLAKNIQY
TRBV24-1	NA	ATSDAVAGWETQY
TRBV18	TRBD1	ASSPRPPTGFPGNTIY